Listed here are 31 T cell receptor beta chains from one sample, sequenced in a study of T cell responses to AZD1222 COVID-19 vaccine. The table came from immunoSEQ multiplex PCR; TCRdb's copy has only in-frame clones and leaves some out. This repertoire shows 110,000 to 150,000 clones, around 92% found once; its top ten account for 1.5% to 2%. The material was peripheral blood, obtained on day 0 of AZD1222 vaccination. These receptors were obtained from an adult in good health.

V is TRBV11-2 and J is TRBJ2-7, with D maybe TRBD1 (7 bases). Germline V CDR1 and CDR2: SGHAT, FQNNGV. This CDR3 region has 13 residues. V lost 4 bases and J lost 1, with 8 bases in between. As DNA, the CDR3 is TGTGCCAGCAGCTCAGGGGGGTCCTACGAGCAGTACTTC. Translating gives CASSSGGSYEQYF.

This chain connects TRBV29-1 to TRBJ2-1; D is possibly TRBD2 (5 bases). This CDR3 region has 12 residues. The V gene lost 7 bases and the J gene lost 0 bases, with 7 bases spanning the gap. Looked up from germline, CDR1 is SQVTM and CDR2 is ANQGSEA. CDR3 loop: CSGRDSYNEQFF. DNA for the CDR3: TGCAGCGGCCGGGACTCCTACAATGAGCAGTTCTTC.

The genes are TRBV19 and TRBJ1-2; D call uncertain. The germline gives CDR1 LNHDA, CDR2 SQIVND (reference sequence). With 3 bases removed from V and 4 bases from J, the gap between germline ends came to 12 bases. The CDR3 has 14 amino acids. The CDR3 reads CASSMIGWGYGYTF. The CDR3 nucleotides are TGTGCCAGTAGTATGATAGGGTGGGGCTATGGCTACACCTTC.

The V gene is TRBV4-2, the J gene TRBJ2-6; no clear D. Looked up from germline, CDR1 is LGHNA and CDR2 is YNFKEQ. Trimming took 5 bases from V and 0 from J, leaving 14 bases between them. The CDR3 sequence is 17 residues long. CDR3 DNA sequence: TGTGCCAGCAGCAGCCAAGGCTTCACCTCTGGGGCCAACGTCCTGACTTTC. This gives the protein CASSSQGFTSGANVLTF.

The CDR3 coding sequence is TGTGCCAGCAGCCGAGTCTCCTTGTCCTACGAGCAGTACTTC. It codes for CASSRVSLSYEQYF. The chain joins TRBV6-5 to TRBJ2-7; D unresolved. V dropped 6 bases and J dropped 1 base, with 13 bases sitting between them. CDR3 length: 14 residues. Per the germline V gene, CDR1 is MNHEY and CDR2 is SVGAGI.

This rearrangement joins TRBV2 to TRBJ1-6; D may be TRBD1 (6 bases). This CDR3 comprises 14 residues. The germline V gene has CDR1 SNHLY and CDR2 FYNNEI. Between the trimmed V and J ends, which lost 4 bases and 6 bases, there was a span of 10 bases. The CDR3 nucleotides are TGTGCCAGCAGTGTTGGACAGTCTAATTCACCCCTCCACTTT. Amino acids: CASSVGQSNSPLHF.

About this clone itself: Other DNA sequences in this specimen translate into the identical CDR3. This chain uses TRBV18 with TRBJ1-1, with D uncertain. Germline lookup yields CDR1 KGHSH and CDR2 LQKENI. Trimming took off 2 bases at V and 2 bases at J, with 6 bases between the two ends. The CDR3 runs to 13 residues. The CDR3 protein is CASSPDGNTEAFF. The CDR3 coding sequence is TGTGCCAGCTCACCAGACGGTAACACTGAAGCTTTCTTT.

Points on this clone: Distinct nucleotide sequences in the sample also encode this CDR3. The chain uses TRBV18 and TRBJ1-5; D is ambiguous. Germline V gives CDR1 KGHSH, CDR2 LQKENI. This CDR3 comprises 13 residues. Trimming cost V 6 bases and J 0 bases, with 6 bases left between them. This CDR3 is CASSPDSNQPQHF. In DNA, the CDR3 is TGTGCCAGCTCGCCAGATAGCAATCAGCCCCAGCATTTT.

The chain combines TRBV3-1 (or the pseudogene TRBV3-2) with TRBJ1-1, with 7 nucleotides matching TRBD1. The CDR3 has 17 residues. Germline V gene lookup returns CDR1 LGHDT and CDR2 YNNKEL (reference sequence). The trim removed 2 bases at V and 4 bases at J, leaving 13 bases unmatched. Written as DNA, the CDR3 is TGTGCCAGCAGCCAATGGCAGGGGGGAGTCATGGGCACTGAAGCTTTCTTT. Translated, it gives CASSQWQGGVMGTEAFF.

The J gene is TRBJ2-7, the V gene TRBV18; no reliable D call. Trimming removed 5 bases at V and 6 bases at J, with 14 bases between. This CDR3 spans 13 amino acids. CDR1 and CDR2 from the germline V gene are KGHSH and LQKENI. The CDR3 loop is CASSGAAFGEQYF. DNA for the CDR3: TGTGCCAGCTCAGGTGCGGCGTTCGGCGAGCAGTACTTC.

This chain links TRBV4-3 with TRBJ1-6; D is perhaps TRBD1 (5 bases). The germline CDR1 and CDR2 sequences are LGHNA and YSLEER. Trimming took off 0 bases at V and 11 bases at J, with 20 bases between the two ends. CDR3 length: 17 residues. DNA for the CDR3: TGCGCCAGCAGCCAAGATAATTCTGGGGGAGGTTGGGCACCCCTCCACTTT. Amino acids: CASSQDNSGGGWAPLHF.

The rearrangement links TRBV4-1 to TRBJ2-5, with D maybe TRBD2 (6 bases). The CDR3 contains 14 residues. The V gene lost 0 bases and the J gene lost 5 bases, with 10 bases spanning the gap. Germline assignment: CDR1 MGHRA and CDR2 YSYEKL. CDR3 residues: CASSQDLSGETQYF. CDR3 sequence (DNA): TGCGCCAGCAGCCAAGATCTCAGCGGGGAGACCCAGTACTTC.

The chain employs TRBV7-9 and TRBJ1-1; the match to TRBD1 covers 7 bases. The CDR3 is 12 amino acids. Trimming at V came to 4 bases and at J to 11 bases, leaving 7 bases not matched to a gene. In germline, CDR1 is SEHNR, CDR2 FQNEAQ (reference sequence). The CDR3 DNA is TGTGCCAGCAGCTGGGAGGGGGCGAGGGCTTTCTTT. Residues: CASSWEGARAFF.

The chain links TRBV6-5 to TRBJ1-3; 7 bases fit TRBD1. The CDR3 contains 15 residues. Losses at the gene ends were 6 bases for V and 4 bases for J; bases not matched to a gene: 9. Germline loops: CDR1 MNHEY, CDR2 SVGAGI. The CDR3 spells CASSHQGVHGNTIYF. CDR3 nucleotides: TGTGCCAGCAGCCACCAGGGGGTTCACGGAAACACCATATATTTT.

This clone was counted a few times. This rearrangement joins TRBV4-2 to TRBJ1-4; D gene ambiguous. Trimming removed 0 bases from V and 3 bases from J, with 11 bases in between. Germline V lookup: CDR1 LGHNA, CDR2 YNFKEQ. The CDR3 consists of 16 residues. The CDR3 coding sequence is TGTGCCAGCAGCCAAGAAGGAACCGAGGCTAATGAAAAACTGTTTTTT. It is translated as CASSQEGTEANEKLFF.

The chain recombines TRBV18 with TRBJ2-3; D uncertain. V dropped 3 bases and J dropped 2 bases, with 9 bases sitting between them. The CDR3 spans 14 residues. CDR1 is KGHSH, CDR2 LQKENI, per germline. The CDR3: CASSPGPSTDTQYF. In nucleotides, the CDR3 is TGTGCCAGCTCACCTGGACCTTCCACAGATACGCAGTATTTT.

The chain has TRBV5-4 and TRBJ2-7; D tentatively fits TRBD1 or TRBD2 (5 bases each). This CDR3 has 15 amino acids. Trimming left V 4 bases short and J 0 bases short, with 14 bases between. Germline lookup yields CDR1 SGHNT and CDR2 YYREEE (reference sequence). The CDR3 spells CASSKVGPSSYEQYF. In DNA, the CDR3 is TGTGCCAGCAGCAAGGTGGGACCCAGCTCCTACGAGCAGTACTTC. The full variable domain, rest sourced from reference TRBV5-4 and TRBJ2-7, is ETGVTQSPTHLIKTRGQQVTLRCSSQSGHNTVSWYQQALGQGPQFIFQYYREEENGRGNFPPRFSGLQFPNYSSELNVNALELDDSALYLCASSKVGPSSYEQYFGPGTRLTVT.

The chain links TRBV4-1 to TRBJ1-4; TRBD1 might be the D (5 bases). Trimming removed 1 base at V and 7 bases at J, with 25 bases between. The CDR3 spans 19 residues. Looked up from germline, CDR1 is MGHRA and CDR2 is YSYEKL. CDR3 protein: CASSQGLFLTGPITEKLFF. As DNA, the CDR3 is TGCGCCAGCAGCCAAGGTCTGTTTTTGACGGGGCCAATAACTGAAAAACTGTTTTTT.

This chain joins TRBV7-9 and TRBJ2-7; perhaps D is TRBD1 or TRBD2 (5 bases each). Trimming left V 2 bases short and J 5 bases short, with 13 bases between. The CDR3 contains 14 residues. Germline V lookup: CDR1 SEHNR, CDR2 FQNEAQ (reference sequence). The CDR3: CASSLSSGRDEQYF. In DNA, the CDR3 is TGTGCCAGCAGCTTAAGTTCAGGGCGGGACGAGCAGTACTTC.

This chain links TRBV6-2 or TRBV6-3 with TRBJ1-2; tentatively, D is TRBD1 (6 bases). This CDR3 has 15 residues. CDR1 MNHEY and CDR2 SVGEGT come from the germline V gene. V was shortened by 3 bases and J by 5 bases, with 16 bases between the two germline ends. The CDR3 sequence: CASSYSGTLSYGYTF. The CDR3 DNA reads as TGTGCCAGCAGTTATAGCGGGACACTTAGTTATGGCTACACCTTC.

This clone was seen just once. The chain is built from TRBV6-5 and TRBJ2-2, with 7 bases fitting TRBD2. Trimming removed 5 bases from V and 4 bases from J; junction bases left unmatched: 4. Germline-derived CDR1 and CDR2 are MNHEY and SVGAGI. This CDR3 is 14 amino acids long. CDR3 coding DNA: TGTGCCAGCAGTCCGACTAGCTCCACCGGGGAGCTGTTTTTT. It encodes CASSPTSSTGELFF.

This clone was detected only once. CDR3 bases: TGCAGCGTTGAAGATTTGCGGTACGAGCAGTACTTC. This translates into CSVEDLRYEQYF. This chain uses TRBV29-1 with TRBJ2-7, with D unclear. V dropped 0 bases and J dropped 4 bases, with 7 bases sitting between them. This CDR3 spans 12 amino acids. Germline values: CDR1 SQVTM, CDR2 ANQGSEA.

The table lists this clone with a few counts. The chain recombines TRBV6-5 with TRBJ1-2; D is perhaps TRBD1 (6 bases). Germline V gives CDR1 MNHEY, CDR2 SVGAGI. Trimming stripped 6 bases from V and 7 bases from J, with 18 bases between. The CDR3 consists of 14 residues. The CDR3 nucleotides read TGTGCCAGCAGCCCCTTGGGGGGCTCCGCTGGCTACACCTTC. This sequence encodes CASSPLGGSAGYTF.

The chain recombines TRBV12-3 or TRBV12-4 with TRBJ2-2, with a weak D call TRBD1 (6 bases). The CDR3 sequence is 13 residues long. Trimming removed 4 bases from V and 7 bases from J, with 10 bases in between. The CDR3, as DNA: TGTGCCAGCAGTTCCAGGGGATTCGGGGAGCTGTTTTTT. Amino acid sequence: CASSSRGFGELFF.

The count of this clone is one. Compared with germline, one end of the junction differs, possibly owing to a read error. Within the sample, other DNA sequences also encode this same CDR3. V and J are TRBV10-3 and TRBJ2-7; no definite D call. This CDR3 spans 13 amino acids. The V gene's germline CDR1 is ENHRY and CDR2 SYGVKD. In DNA, the CDR3 is TGTGCCATCAGTGAGTCGGGCAGGTACGAGCAGTACTTT. It yields the protein CAISESGRYEQYF.

This chain connects TRBV3-1 (or the pseudogene TRBV3-2) to TRBJ1-2; D is unclear. CDR3 length: 15 amino acids. Germline V lookup: CDR1 LGHDT, CDR2 YNNKEL (reference sequence). Trimming took 1 base from V and 1 from J, leaving 10 bases between them. The CDR3 nucleotides are TGTGCCAGCAGCCAAGGGCACAGCTATAACTATGGCTACACCTTC. Its protein product is CASSQGHSYNYGYTF.

The V and J genes are TRBV19 and TRBJ1-5, with D unresolved. The CDR3 consists of 14 residues. V was clipped by 3 bases and J by 7 bases, with 13 bases between them. Germline CDR1 is LNHDA and CDR2 is SQIVND (reference sequence). CDR3 sequence reads: CASSISGPEQPQHF. The DNA of the CDR3 is TGTGCCAGTAGTATCTCCGGCCCGGAGCAGCCCCAGCATTTT. The whole variable domain, filled in from reference TRBV19 and TRBJ1-5, reads DGGITQSPKYLFRKEGQNVTLSCEQNLNHDAMYWYRQDPGQGLRLIYYSQIVNDFQKGDIAEGYSVSREKKESFPLTVTSAQKNPTAFYLCASSISGPEQPQHFGDGTRLSIL.

The chain recombines TRBV14 with TRBJ1-2; D possibly corresponds to TRBD1 (6 bases). CDR3 length: 16 amino acids. In germline, CDR1 is SGHDN, CDR2 FVKESK. Trimming cost V 4 bases and J 2 bases, with 17 bases left between them. The CDR3 coding sequence is TGTGCCAGCAGCCGCCTACAGGGCGTTAGGAACTATGGCTACACCTTC. Protein sequence: CASSRLQGVRNYGYTF.

The J gene is TRBJ2-7, the V gene TRBV10-3; 7 positions match TRBD1. Trimming cost V 5 bases and J 2 bases; bases outside gene matches: 6. Germline lookup yields CDR1 ENHRY and CDR2 SYGVKD. This CDR3 contains 14 residues. The CDR3 bases are TGTGCCATCAGTCCTGGGACAGAGACCTACGAGCAGTACTTC. Translation: CAISPGTETYEQYF.

The chain combines TRBV7-2 with TRBJ2-5; D remains ambiguous. The germline gives CDR1 SGHTA, CDR2 FQGNSA. CDR3 length: 14 amino acids. V lost 0 bases, J lost 5 bases, and 10 bases lay in between. The CDR3 loop is CASSLARRDETQYF. The CDR3 coding sequence is TGTGCCAGCAGCTTAGCTAGAAGGGATGAGACCCAGTACTTC.

This chain uses TRBV9 with TRBJ1-1; D is possibly TRBD1 (6 bases). The CDR3 has 13 residues. V lost 2 bases and J 1 base, leaving 6 bases between the germline ends. In germline, CDR1 is SGDLS, CDR2 YYNGEE. As DNA, the CDR3 is TGTGCCAGCAGCGTGACAGGGAACACTGAAGCTTTCTTT. Protein sequence: CASSVTGNTEAFF.